This T cell receptor (beta chain) was sequenced for a study of T cells in Graves' hyperthyroidism and ophthalmopathy. Study results and caveats: Most expanded thyroid clonotypes above 0.001 also appeared in blood.

Patients were aged 18 to 65, had disease duration under 2 months, and had newly diagnosed hyperthyroidism. The study excluded patients with uncontrolled infection, other autoimmune disease, pregnancy or lactation. The blood sample was taken at first hyperthyroidism diagnosis, before any ophthalmopathy symptoms. This clonotype was detected only a few times. Its antigen is undetermined. The ends were cut back, 6 bases at V and 6 bases at J, with 20 bases in the middle. This CDR3 has 15 amino acids. Germline CDR1 MDHEN, CDR2 SYDVKM. Regions amplified from RNA transcripts were the TCR beta CDR3 regions. First-round RT-PCR of the TCR CDR3 relied on the HTBI primer set. Using its own MiXCR run on the multiplex PCR reads, TCRdb lists one record per CDR3 protein. This sample carries some 250,000 distinct CDR3 sequences, about 15% of them seen once, and the ten largest clones take 13%.

Material: blood. This rearrangement joins TRBV28 to TRBJ1-2, with D perhaps matching TRBD1 (6 bases). This sequence originates from a woman aged 40 to 50 with Graves' hyperthyroidism that later progressed to Graves' ophthalmopathy. The CDR3 protein is CASRPTLTGTDGYTF. CDR3 bases: TGTGCCAGCAGACCCACCTTAACAGGGACGGATGGCTACACCTTC.